The clone carrying this T cell receptor (beta chain) was detected only a few times. What it recognizes is unknown. The sample originates from a study of response to subunit inactivated influenza vaccine. CDR1 is MDHEN and CDR2 is SYDVKM in the germline V gene. The CDR3 extends over 14 amino acids. The J segment lost 4 bases and the V segment lost 5 bases, leaving 7 bases of the junction unmatched. One entry per CDR3 protein results from TCRdb running MiXCR on the RT-PCR reads. The table has hundreds of thousands of distinct CDR3 sequences, 14% seen once. Study-level findings and limits: Authors suggested that a seasonal influenza vaccination recruits few new T cells each time.

The material was PBMCs from blood, obtained 14 to 15 days before vaccination. The chain carries TRBV28 and TRBJ2-7, with 8 bases that match TRBD1. The receptor was isolated from a middle-aged man who received an inactivated influenza vaccine. Written as DNA, the CDR3 is TGTGCCAGCAGTCTCTCGACAGGGGCGTACGAGCAGTACTTC. Translating gives CASSLSTGAYEQYF.